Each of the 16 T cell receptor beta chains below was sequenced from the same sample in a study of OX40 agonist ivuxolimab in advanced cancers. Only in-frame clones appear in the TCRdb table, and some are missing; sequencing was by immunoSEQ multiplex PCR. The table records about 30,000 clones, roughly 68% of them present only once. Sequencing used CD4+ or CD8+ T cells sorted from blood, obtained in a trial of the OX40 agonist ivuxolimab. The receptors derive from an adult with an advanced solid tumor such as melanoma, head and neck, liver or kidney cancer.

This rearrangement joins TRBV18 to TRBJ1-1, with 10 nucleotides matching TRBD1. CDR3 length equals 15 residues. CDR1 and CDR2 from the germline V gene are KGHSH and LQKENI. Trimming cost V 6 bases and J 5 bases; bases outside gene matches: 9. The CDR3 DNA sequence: TGTGCCAGCTCCCTCCGGACAGGGGGGTGGACTGAAGCTTTCTTT. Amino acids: CASSLRTGGWTEAFF.

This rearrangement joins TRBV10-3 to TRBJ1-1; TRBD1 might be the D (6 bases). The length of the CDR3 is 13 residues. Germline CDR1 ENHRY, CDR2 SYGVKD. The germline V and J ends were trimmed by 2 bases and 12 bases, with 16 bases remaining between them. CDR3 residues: CAISEPPTGFPFF. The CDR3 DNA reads TGTGCCATCAGTGAGCCTCCTACAGGGTTTCCTTTCTTT.

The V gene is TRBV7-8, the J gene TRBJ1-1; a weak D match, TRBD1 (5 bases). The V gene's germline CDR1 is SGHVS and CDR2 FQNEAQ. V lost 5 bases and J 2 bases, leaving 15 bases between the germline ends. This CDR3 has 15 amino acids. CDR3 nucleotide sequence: TGTGCCAGCAGCCCAGTGCGGACACCAAACACTGAAGCTTTCTTT. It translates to CASSPVRTPNTEAFF.

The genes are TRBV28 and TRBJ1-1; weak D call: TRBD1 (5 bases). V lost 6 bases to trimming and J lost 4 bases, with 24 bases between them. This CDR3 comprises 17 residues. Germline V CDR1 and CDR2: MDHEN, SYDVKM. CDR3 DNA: TGTGCCAGCAGGAAAGCCTTTCATAGGGGTTTGGTCACTGAAGCTTTCTTT. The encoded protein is CASRKAFHRGLVTEAFF.

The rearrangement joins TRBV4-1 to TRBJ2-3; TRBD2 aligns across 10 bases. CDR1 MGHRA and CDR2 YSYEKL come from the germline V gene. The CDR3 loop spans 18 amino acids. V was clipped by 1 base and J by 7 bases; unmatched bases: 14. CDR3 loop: CASSQGPAGGPRENTQYF. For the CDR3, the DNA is TGCGCCAGCAGCCAAGGGCCAGCGGGGGGGCCCCGTGAAAATACGCAGTATTTT.

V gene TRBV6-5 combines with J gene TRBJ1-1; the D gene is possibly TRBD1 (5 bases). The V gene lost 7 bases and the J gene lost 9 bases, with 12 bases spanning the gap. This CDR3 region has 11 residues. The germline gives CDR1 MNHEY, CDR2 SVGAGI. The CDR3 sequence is CASTREGKAFF. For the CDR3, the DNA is TGTGCCAGCACCCGGGAGGGGAAAGCTTTCTTT.

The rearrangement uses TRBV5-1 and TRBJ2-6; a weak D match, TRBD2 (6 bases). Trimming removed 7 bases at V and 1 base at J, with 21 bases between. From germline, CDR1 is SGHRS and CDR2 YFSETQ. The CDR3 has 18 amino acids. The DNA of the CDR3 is TGCGCCAGCGCCCGATTTTTTTTGGGAGGTTCTGGGGCCAACGTCCTGACTTTC. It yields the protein CASARFFLGGSGANVLTF.

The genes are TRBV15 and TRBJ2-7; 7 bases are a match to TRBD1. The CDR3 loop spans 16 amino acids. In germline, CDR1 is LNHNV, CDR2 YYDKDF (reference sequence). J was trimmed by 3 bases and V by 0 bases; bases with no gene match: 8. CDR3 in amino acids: CATSRDRRAGGYEQYV. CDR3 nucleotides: TGTGCCACCAGCAGAGATAGGCGGGCAGGGGGCTACGAGCAGTACGTC.

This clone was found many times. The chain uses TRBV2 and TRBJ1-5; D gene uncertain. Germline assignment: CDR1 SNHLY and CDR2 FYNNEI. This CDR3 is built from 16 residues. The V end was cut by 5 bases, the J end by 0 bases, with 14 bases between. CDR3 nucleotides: TGTGCCAGCAGTCTCCTTGGTGAAACTAGCAATCAGCCCCAGCATTTT. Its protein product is CASSLLGETSNQPQHF. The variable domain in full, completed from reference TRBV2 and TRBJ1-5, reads EPEVTQTPSHQVTQMGQEVILRCVPISNHLYFYWYRQILGQKVEFLVSFYNNEISEKSEIFDDQFSVERPDGSNFTLKIRSTKLEDSAMYFCASSLLGETSNQPQHFGDGTRLSIL.

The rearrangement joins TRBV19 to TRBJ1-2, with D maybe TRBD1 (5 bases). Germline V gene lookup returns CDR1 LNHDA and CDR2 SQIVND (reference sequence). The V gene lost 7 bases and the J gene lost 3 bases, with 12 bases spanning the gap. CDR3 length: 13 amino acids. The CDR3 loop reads CASTQGFYYGYTF. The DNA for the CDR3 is TGTGCCAGTACCCAGGGTTTCTACTATGGCTACACCTTC.

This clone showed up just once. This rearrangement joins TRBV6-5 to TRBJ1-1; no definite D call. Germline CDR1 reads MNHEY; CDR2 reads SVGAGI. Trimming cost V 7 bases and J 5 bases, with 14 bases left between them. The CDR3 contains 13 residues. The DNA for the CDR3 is TGTGCCAGCACCGGACCTGGGGTGACTGAAGCTTTCTTT. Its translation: CASTGPGVTEAFF.

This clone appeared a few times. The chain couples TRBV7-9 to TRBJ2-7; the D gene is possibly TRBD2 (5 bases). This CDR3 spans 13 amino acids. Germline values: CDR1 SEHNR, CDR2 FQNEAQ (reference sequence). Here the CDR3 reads CASSLEAGSEQYV. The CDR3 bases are TGTGCCAGCAGTTTAGAGGCTGGGAGTGAGCAGTACGTC.

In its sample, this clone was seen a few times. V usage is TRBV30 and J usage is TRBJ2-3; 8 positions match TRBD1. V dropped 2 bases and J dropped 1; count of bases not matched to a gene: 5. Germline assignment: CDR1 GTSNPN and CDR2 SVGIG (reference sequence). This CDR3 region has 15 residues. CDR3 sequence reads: CAWSTMTGGTDTQYF. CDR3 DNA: TGTGCCTGGAGTACCATGACAGGGGGCACAGATACGCAGTATTTT.

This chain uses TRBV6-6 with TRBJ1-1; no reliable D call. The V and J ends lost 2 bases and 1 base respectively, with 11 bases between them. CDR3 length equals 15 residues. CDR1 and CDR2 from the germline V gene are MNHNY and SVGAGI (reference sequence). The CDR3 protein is CASSYGRARNTEAFF. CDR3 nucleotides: TGTGCCAGCAGTTACGGTAGGGCAAGGAACACTGAAGCTTTCTTT.

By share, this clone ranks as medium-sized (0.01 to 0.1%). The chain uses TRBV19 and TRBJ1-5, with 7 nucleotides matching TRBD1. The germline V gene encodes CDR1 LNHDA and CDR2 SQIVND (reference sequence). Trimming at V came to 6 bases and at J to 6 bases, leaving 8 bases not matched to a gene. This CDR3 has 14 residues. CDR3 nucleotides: TGTGCCAGTAGGCCGTCAGGGGGAGCTCAGCCCCAGCATTTT. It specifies CASRPSGGAQPQHF.

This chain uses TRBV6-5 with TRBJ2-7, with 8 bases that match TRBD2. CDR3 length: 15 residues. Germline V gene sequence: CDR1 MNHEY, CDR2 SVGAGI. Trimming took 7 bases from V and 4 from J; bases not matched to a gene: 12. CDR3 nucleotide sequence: TGTGCCAGCAAAGTTAATAGCGGGGCGGGGTACGAGCAGTACTTC. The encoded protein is CASKVNSGAGYEQYF.